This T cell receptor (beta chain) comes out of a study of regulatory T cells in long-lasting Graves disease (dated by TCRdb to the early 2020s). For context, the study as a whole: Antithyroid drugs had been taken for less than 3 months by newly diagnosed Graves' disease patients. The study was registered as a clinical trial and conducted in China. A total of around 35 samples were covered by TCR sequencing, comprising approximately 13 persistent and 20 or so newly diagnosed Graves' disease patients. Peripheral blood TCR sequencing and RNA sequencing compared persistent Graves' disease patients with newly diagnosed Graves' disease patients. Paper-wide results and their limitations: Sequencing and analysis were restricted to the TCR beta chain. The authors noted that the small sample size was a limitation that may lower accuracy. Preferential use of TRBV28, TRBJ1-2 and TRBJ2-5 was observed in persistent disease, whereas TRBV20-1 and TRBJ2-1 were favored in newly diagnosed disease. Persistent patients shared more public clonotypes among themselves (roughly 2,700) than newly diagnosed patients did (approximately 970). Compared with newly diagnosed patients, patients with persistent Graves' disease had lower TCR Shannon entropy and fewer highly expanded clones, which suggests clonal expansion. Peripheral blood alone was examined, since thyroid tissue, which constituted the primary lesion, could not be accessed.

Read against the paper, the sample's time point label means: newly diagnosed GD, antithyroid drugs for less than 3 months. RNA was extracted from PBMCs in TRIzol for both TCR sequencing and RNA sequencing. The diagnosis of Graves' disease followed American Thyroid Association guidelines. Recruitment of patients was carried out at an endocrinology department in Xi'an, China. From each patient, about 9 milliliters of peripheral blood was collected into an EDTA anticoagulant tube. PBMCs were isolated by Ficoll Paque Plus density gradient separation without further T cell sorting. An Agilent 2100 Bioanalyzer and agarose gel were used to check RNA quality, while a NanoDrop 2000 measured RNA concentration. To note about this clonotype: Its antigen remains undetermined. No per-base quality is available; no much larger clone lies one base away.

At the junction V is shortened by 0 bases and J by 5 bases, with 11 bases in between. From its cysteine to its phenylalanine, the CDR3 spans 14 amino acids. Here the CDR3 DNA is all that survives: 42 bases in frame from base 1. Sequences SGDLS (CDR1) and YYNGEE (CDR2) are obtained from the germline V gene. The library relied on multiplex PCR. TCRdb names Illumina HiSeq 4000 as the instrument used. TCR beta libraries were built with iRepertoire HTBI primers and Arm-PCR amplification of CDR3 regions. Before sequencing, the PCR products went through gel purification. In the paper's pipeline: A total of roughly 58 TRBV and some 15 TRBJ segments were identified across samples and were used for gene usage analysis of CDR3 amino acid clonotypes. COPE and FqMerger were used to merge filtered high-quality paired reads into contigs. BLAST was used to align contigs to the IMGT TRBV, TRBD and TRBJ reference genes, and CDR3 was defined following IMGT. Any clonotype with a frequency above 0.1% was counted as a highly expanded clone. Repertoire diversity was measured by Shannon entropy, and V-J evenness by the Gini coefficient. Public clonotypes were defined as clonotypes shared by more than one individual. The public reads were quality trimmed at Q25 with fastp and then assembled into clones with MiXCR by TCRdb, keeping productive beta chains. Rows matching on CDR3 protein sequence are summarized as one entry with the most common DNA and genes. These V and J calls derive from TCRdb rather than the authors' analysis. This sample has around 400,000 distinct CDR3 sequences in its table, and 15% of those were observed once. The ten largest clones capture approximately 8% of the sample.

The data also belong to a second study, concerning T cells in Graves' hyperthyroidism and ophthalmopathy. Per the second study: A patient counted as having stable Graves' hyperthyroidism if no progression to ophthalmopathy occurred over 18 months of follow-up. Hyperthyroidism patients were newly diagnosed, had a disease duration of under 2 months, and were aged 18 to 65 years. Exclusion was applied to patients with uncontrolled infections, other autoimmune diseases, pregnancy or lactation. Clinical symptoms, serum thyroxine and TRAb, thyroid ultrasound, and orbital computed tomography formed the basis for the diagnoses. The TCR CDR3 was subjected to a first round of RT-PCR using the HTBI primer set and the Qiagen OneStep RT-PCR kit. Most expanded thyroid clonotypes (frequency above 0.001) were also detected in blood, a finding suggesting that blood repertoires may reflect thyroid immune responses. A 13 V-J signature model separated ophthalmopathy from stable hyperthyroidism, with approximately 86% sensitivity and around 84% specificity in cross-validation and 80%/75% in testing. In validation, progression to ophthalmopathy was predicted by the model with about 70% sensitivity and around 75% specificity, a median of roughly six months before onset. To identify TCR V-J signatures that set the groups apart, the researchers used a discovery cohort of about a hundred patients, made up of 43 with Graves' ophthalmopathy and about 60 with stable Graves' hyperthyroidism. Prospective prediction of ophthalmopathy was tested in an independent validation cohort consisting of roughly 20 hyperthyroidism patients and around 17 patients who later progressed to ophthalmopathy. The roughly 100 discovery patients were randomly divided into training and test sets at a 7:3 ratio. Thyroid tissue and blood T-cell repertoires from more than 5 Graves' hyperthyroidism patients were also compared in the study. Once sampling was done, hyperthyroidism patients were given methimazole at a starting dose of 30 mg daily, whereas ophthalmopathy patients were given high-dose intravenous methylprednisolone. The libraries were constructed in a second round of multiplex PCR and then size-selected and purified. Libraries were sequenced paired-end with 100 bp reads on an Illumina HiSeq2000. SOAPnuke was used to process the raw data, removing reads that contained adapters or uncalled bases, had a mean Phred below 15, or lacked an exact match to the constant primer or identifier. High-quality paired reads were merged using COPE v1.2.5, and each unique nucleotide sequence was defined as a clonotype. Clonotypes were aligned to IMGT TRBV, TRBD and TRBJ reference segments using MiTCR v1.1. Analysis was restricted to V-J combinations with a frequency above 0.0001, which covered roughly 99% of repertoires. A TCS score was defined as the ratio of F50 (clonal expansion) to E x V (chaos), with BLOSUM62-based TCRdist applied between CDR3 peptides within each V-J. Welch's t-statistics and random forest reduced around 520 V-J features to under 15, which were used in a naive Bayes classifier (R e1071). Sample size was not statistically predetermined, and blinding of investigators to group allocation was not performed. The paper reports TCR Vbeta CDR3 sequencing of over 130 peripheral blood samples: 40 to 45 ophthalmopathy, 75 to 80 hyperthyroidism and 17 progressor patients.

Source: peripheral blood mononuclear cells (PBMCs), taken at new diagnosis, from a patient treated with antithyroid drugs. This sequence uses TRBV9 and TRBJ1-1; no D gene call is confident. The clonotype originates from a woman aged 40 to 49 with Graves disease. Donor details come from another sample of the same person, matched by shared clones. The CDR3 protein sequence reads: CASSVVVVGTEAFF. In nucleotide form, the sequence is TGTGCCAGCAGCGTAGTTGTGGTAGGGACTGAAGCTTTCTTT.